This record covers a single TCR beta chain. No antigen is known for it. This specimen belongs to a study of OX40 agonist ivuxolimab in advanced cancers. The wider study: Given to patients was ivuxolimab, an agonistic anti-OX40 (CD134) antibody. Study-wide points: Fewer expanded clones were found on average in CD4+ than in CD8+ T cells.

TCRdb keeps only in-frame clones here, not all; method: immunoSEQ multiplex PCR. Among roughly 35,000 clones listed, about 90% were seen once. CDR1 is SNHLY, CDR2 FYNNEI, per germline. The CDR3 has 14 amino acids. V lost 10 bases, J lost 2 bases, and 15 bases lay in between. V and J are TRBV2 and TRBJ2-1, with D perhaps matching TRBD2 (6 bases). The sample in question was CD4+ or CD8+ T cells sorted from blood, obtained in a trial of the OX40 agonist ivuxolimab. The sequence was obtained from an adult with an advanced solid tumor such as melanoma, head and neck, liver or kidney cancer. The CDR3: CATNGSPPYNEQFF. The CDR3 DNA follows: TGTGCCACGAACGGGAGTCCTCCCTACAATGAGCAGTTCTTC.